This is a list of T cell receptor beta chains from one sample in a study of cytomegalovirus exposure and HLA in healthy donors. The table came from immunoSEQ multiplex PCR; TCRdb's copy has only in-frame clones and leaves some out. The sample records 150,000 or so clones, more than 75% being singletons. The sample was PBMCs. The receptors derive from a woman in her thirties in good health and CMV-seronegative. Both conserved end residues are part of each CDR3. A D gene is named only where the DNA matches it firmly. Clone size is stated in some rows and not others, as once, few, many or a class when expanded.

TRBJ2-5,TRBV7-2,once,TRBD2,TGTGCCAGCAATCGAGTGGGGGGGAACGCCCAAGAGACCCAGTACTTC,CASNRVGGNAQETQYF
TRBJ2-2,TRBV2,NA,NA,TGTGCCAGCAGTGACAGAGGGATAAACACCGGGGAGCTGTTTTTT,CASSDRGINTGELFF
TRBJ1-2,TRBV16,NA,TRBD1,TGTGCCAGCAGCCAATCCCCCCAGGGGGCGCAGGGCTACACCTTC,CASSQSPQGAQGYTF
TRBJ1-1,TRBV7-2,NA,NA,TGTGCCAGCAGCTCCAGAGGTCTACAGGGAACTGAAGCTTTCTTT,CASSSRGLQGTEAFF
TRBJ2-3,TRBV29-1,NA,TRBD2,TGCAGCGTAGCGGGGGGTATCACAGATACGCAGTATTTT,CSVAGGITDTQYF
TRBJ1-1,TRBV12-5,NA,TRBD1,TGTGCTAGTGGCAATCCCGGGACAGGGGACACTGAAGCTTTCTTT,CASGNPGTGDTEAFF
TRBJ1-5,TRBV5-8,NA,NA,TGTGCCAGCAGCTTCCCGGGTGTAGGCAATCAGCCCCAGCATTTT,CASSFPGVGNQPQHF
TRBJ1-4,TRBV4-1,NA,TRBD1,TGCGCCAGCAGACAAGGCAGGGGGCCTGAAAAACTGTTTTTT,CASRQGRGPEKLFF
TRBJ2-6,TRBV9,NA,NA,TGTGCCAGCAGCGGGTCCAGGGTACCTGGGGCCAACGTCCTGACTTTC,CASSGSRVPGANVLTF
TRBJ2-5,TRBV10-1,NA,NA,TGCGCCAGCATTTGGGGCAATCGGACAACGAAGGAGACCCAGTACTTC,CASIWGNRTTKETQYF